The rows below give T cell receptor beta chains drawn from one sample of a study of shared clonotypes between healthy human individuals. Assay used: immunoSEQ multiplex PCR; TCRdb lists only in-frame clones, some missing. This repertoire shows around 700,000 clones, approximately 79% found once; its top ten account for roughly 1.8%. Material: memory CD4+ T cells sorted from blood. Receptor source: a woman aged 25-40 years in good health. Each CDR3 is given with its conserved first and last residue.

j_call,v_call,cdr3_length,cdr3_aa
TRBJ1-2,TRBV7-9,11,CASSLVEGYTF
TRBJ2-1,TRBV27,14,CASSSRLADNEQFF
TRBJ1-1,TRBV2,12,CASRGLDTEAFF
TRBJ2-2,TRBV28,15,CASSFGVVRAGELFF
TRBJ2-7,TRBV7-9,14,CASSLPGRAHEQYF
TRBJ2-2,TRBV2,16,CASSERTAENTGELFF
TRBJ1-2,TRBV5-1,14,CASSLDRGRMGYTF
TRBJ1-1,TRBV9,14,CASSADRGDTEAFF
TRBJ1-3,TRBV2,14,CASTPQGAGNTIYF
TRBJ2-5,TRBV6-5,16,CASSYASGEMQETQYF
-,TRBV25-1,13,CASSGDRAYEQYF
TRBJ1-2,TRBV2,14,CASSEDKSWGGYTF
TRBJ1-2,TRBV6-5,15,CASSYSLTVNYGYTF
TRBJ2-1,TRBV5-1,16,CASSETGTSGIDEQFF
TRBJ1-2,TRBV5-5,14,CASSLEGEHYGYTF
TRBJ2-7,TRBV23-1,17,CASSPGGAGGSRDEQYF
TRBJ1-2,TRBV5-4,15,CASSLPGRTNYGYTF
TRBJ1-1,TRBV11-1,15,CASRQTGTLNTEAFF
TRBJ1-3,TRBV19,17,CASYKGLPRVGGNTIYF
TRBJ1-6,TRBV2,15,CASRQEAVDNSPLHF
TRBJ2-7,TRBV7-9,17,CASSLVTSQGSPYEQYF
TRBJ2-1,TRBV5-4,20,CASSSWAWTSGQSSYNEQFF
TRBJ1-1,TRBV6-1,14,CASSETGAVTEAFF
TRBJ2-1,TRBV2,12,CASTREMNEQFF
TRBJ1-5,TRBV28,14,CASSLGTGNQPQHF
TRBJ1-2,TRBV11-2,13,CASSLGQGRGYTF
TRBJ1-2,TRBV28,11,CASHDRAGYTF
TRBJ2-7,TRBV28,15,CASSLSPGQTYEQYF
TRBJ1-3,TRBV10-2,15,CASSELGSSGNTIYF
TRBJ2-7,TRBV14,15,CASSQDRGAPYEQYF
TRBJ2-7,TRBV6-1,11,CASRDYRSTYF
TRBJ1-1,TRBV6-6,14,CASSWPGANTEAFF
TRBJ2-6,TRBV6-1,15,CASQTGHSGANVLTF
TRBJ1-1,TRBV6-6,14,CASSYPRKGTEAFF
TRBJ1-1,TRBV30,14,CAWSVVFRGSEAFF
TRBJ2-5,TRBV5-8,17,CASSLSRQGGLEETQYF
TRBJ1-1,TRBV7-8,16,CASSLDVRQMNTEAFF
TRBJ1-5,TRBV27,16,CASSPRDIYSNQPQHF
TRBJ1-5,TRBV19,14,CASSGTGSGQPQHF
TRBJ1-1,TRBV6-5,15,CASSYSWQGRGEAFF
TRBJ1-5,TRBV25-1,15,CASSPGGQGRQPQHF
TRBJ1-2,TRBV15,13,CATSRVGLGGYTF
TRBJ1-5,TRBV5-1,15,CASSLGEGSNQPQHF
TRBJ1-5,TRBV19,11,CASQTDVSQHF
TRBJ1-3,TRBV10-2,11,CASMGGNTIYF
TRBJ1-1,TRBV7-8,18,CASSLAGQGSIDYTEAFF
TRBJ2-2,TRBV28,13,CASSMSITGELFF
TRBJ2-7,TRBV28,12,CASSPPTYEQYF
TRBJ1-2,TRBV2,15,CASSEARRESYGYTF
TRBJ2-7,TRBV14,13,CASSQVVGSGQYF
TRBJ2-3,TRBV7-9,15,CASTRAKADTDTQYF
TRBJ2-5,TRBV4-1,17,CASSQGRGGSEAETQYF
TRBJ2-7,TRBV5-1,17,CASSLYPGGDGSYEQYF
TRBJ2-5,TRBV7-7,13,CASSRGNQETQYF
TRBJ1-1,TRBV28,15,CASTHGGSMNTEAFF
TRBJ2-2,TRBV27,14,CASNTHRNTGELFF